This T cell receptor beta chain was captured by sequencing in a study of blood T cell repertoires in COVID-19. Study in general: COVID-19 samples from acute and convalescent phases originated in the United States, Italy and Spain. PBMCs, B-cell-depleted T cells, or T cells provided the cDNA or gDNA that made up the material.

Per the study methods: From reference gene primer amplification, estimates of nucleated cell counts were derived. The protocol was immunoSEQ multiplex PCR, while the TCRdb copy is restricted to in-frame clones and leaves out a portion. Clone size and the V and J calls come from that table; the DNA yielded D and trimming. The data show 100,000 to 150,000 clones, 65% to 85% seen once. Seattle patient enrollment occurred during active infection, with longitudinal follow-up thereafter. In germline, CDR1 is MDHEN, CDR2 SYDVKM. This CDR3 contains 12 residues. J lost 7 bases, V lost 6 bases, and 4 bases had no gene match.

Sequences were obtained from peripheral blood. This chain joins TRBV28 and TRBJ1-1; TRBD1 matches 8 bases. This clonotype was sampled from a man aged 25 to 40 with COVID-19, enrolled during active disease. The CDR3 protein is CASRLQGGEAFF. In DNA form, the CDR3 reads TGTGCCAGCAGATTACAGGGGGGTGAAGCTTTCTTT.